Sequencing of this TCR beta chain was carried out in a study of blood T cell repertoires in COVID-19. Clones were sequenced by immunoSEQ multiplex PCR, and TCRdb holds only the in-frame ones, with some missing. The table records 39,000 or so clones, roughly 87% of them present only once. J was trimmed by 0 bases and V by 2 bases; bases with no gene match: 4. The CDR3 consists of 16 residues. Looked up from germline, CDR1 is SGHDN and CDR2 is FVKESK. The V gene is TRBV14, the J gene TRBJ2-1; 7 nucleotides agree with TRBD2. The sequenced material came from peripheral blood. This receptor was identified in a human donor in a cohort sampled during active COVID-19. The CDR3 nucleotides are TGTGCCAGCAGCCAACACCTAGCGGTCTCCTACAATGAGCAGTTCTTC. It specifies CASSQHLAVSYNEQFF.